The entry below describes one T cell receptor (beta chain). Its cognate antigen is unknown. Assay: immunoSEQ multiplex PCR; the TCRdb copy retains only in-frame clones and omits some. The table records some 24,000 clones, about 81% of them present only once. V was cut by 6 bases and J by 1 base, with 12 bases left in between. The CDR3 contains 15 residues. Germline CDR1 reads SNHLY; CDR2 reads FYNNEI. Time point specified: cycle 4 day 1 (C4D1), after less than seven weeks of nivolumab. In every patient, relapse followed autologous stem cell transplantation, while exposure to brentuximab vedotin differed. The entry originates in a study of PD-1 blockade in classical Hodgkin lymphoma. Notes on the study in general: Nivolumab starters within 1 year of ASCT were excluded.

Sequences were derived from peripheral blood mononuclear cells (PBMCs), sampled before the fourth cycle of nivolumab. The gene calls are TRBV2 and TRBJ2-2; possibly TRBD1 for D (6 bases). The source of this sequence is a human donor with classical Hodgkin lymphoma. The chain's CDR3 is CASRRNRVNTGELFF. The CDR3 nucleotides are TGTGCCAGCAGAAGAAACAGGGTGAACACCGGGGAGCTGTTTTTT.